These 21 T cell receptor beta chains were sequenced from one sample in a study of blood T cell repertoires in COVID-19. Using immunoSEQ multiplex PCR, the repertoire was profiled, and TCRdb retains in-frame clones only, with some absent. This table holds hundreds of thousands of clones, 88% found once. Sequencing input: peripheral blood. The receptors stem from a woman aged 25-40 years with acute or convalescent COVID-19.

This clone came up once. This sequence joins TRBV5-5 and TRBJ2-7, with 9 positions matching TRBD2. The CDR3 is 17 amino acids. Germline CDR1 SGHKS, CDR2 YYEKEE (reference sequence). V was pared by 1 base and J by 3 bases, with 11 bases of the junction left unmatched. DNA for the CDR3: TGTGCCAGCAGCTTGAATTTAGCGGGAGCCTTATTCTACGAGCAGTACTTC. This codes for CASSLNLAGALFYEQYF.

This chain uses TRBV5-1 with TRBJ2-3; the match to TRBD2 covers 13 bases. CDR3 length: 15 residues. Germline V gene sequence: CDR1 SGHRS, CDR2 YFSETQ. Unmatched junction bases numbered 7, after V lost 4 bases and J lost 8 bases. The CDR3 region is CASSIGTSGKSTQYF. The CDR3 DNA reads as TGCGCCAGCAGCATTGGGACTAGCGGGAAGAGTACGCAGTATTTT.

The DNA for the CDR3 is TGTGCCAGTAGGAAAACTGGACGGGAGAATCAGCCCCAGCATTTT. This gives the protein CASRKTGRENQPQHF. The chain carries TRBV19 and TRBJ1-5, with D unresolved. Germline assignment: CDR1 LNHDA and CDR2 SQIVND (reference sequence). Trimming removed 6 bases from V and 4 bases from J, with 16 bases in between. The CDR3 sequence is 15 residues long.

This rearrangement joins TRBV9 to TRBJ2-7, with D possibly matching TRBD1 (5 bases). Germline CDR1 is SGDLS and CDR2 is YYNGEE. V lost 3 bases and J lost 2, with 12 bases in between. The CDR3 totals 14 residues. The CDR3 DNA is TGTGCCAGCAGCGCCACAACAGGTACCTACGAGCAGTACTTC. Translated: CASSATTGTYEQYF.

The CDR3 is CAWESMGLTNYGYTF. DNA for the CDR3: TGTGCCTGGGAGTCCATGGGACTAACTAACTATGGCTACACCTTC. The genes are TRBV30 and TRBJ1-2; D might be TRBD1 (5 bases). Trimming removed 5 bases from V and 0 bases from J, with 16 bases in between. CDR1 and CDR2 (germline): GTSNPN, SVGIG (reference sequence). CDR3 size: 15 residues.

The chain is built from TRBV24-1 and TRBJ2-3, with TRBD2 matching over 9 bases. V trimming: 2 bases; J trimming: 5 bases; junction bases outside the gene matches: 13. Germline CDR1 and CDR2: KGHDR and SFDVKD. The CDR3 covers 18 residues. DNA of the CDR3: TGTGCCACCAGTGATTCTTCGGACCCGACTAGCGGCCTAGATACGCAGTATTTT. Residues: CATSDSSDPTSGLDTQYF.

The chain employs TRBV29-1 and TRBJ1-1; 8 bases are shared with TRBD1. V was pared by 7 bases and J by 1 base, with 8 bases of the junction left unmatched. This CDR3 region has 14 residues. Germline assignment: CDR1 SQVTM and CDR2 ANQGSEA. The CDR3 region has the DNA TGCAGCGGCCAACCCGGACAGGGGAACACTGAAGCTTTCTTT. Protein product: CSGQPGQGNTEAFF.

This clone occurred a few times. This chain joins TRBV3-1 (or the pseudogene TRBV3-2) and TRBJ1-2; 9 bases line up with TRBD1. The CDR3 is made up of 15 amino acids. Germline V CDR1 and CDR2: LGHDT, YNNKEL (reference sequence). V gave up 1 base and J gave up 8 bases; unmatched junction bases: 8. CDR3 region: CASSQVQGAYRGYTF. CDR3 coding DNA: TGTGCCAGCAGCCAAGTACAGGGGGCCTACCGGGGCTACACCTTC.

The CDR3 DNA sequence: TGTGCCACCAGTGGAGGGCCGGGCAATCAGCCCCAGCATTTT. Translating it yields CATSGGPGNQPQHF. The chain employs TRBV24-1 and TRBJ1-5; D gene uncertain. V was trimmed by 5 bases and J by 2 bases, leaving 9 bases between them. CDR1 and CDR2 from the germline V gene are KGHDR and SFDVKD. This CDR3 contains 14 residues.

This clone was detected a few times. The V call is TRBV5-3, the J call TRBJ2-2, with 11 bases aligning to TRBD1. TRBV5-3 is sorted into the ORF group, with uncertain function. The CDR3 is made up of 16 amino acids. The trim removed 2 bases at V and 4 bases at J, leaving 4 bases unmatched. The CDR3 protein is CARSFSGTGGTGELFF. For the CDR3, the DNA is TGTGCCAGAAGCTTTAGCGGGACAGGGGGCACCGGGGAGCTGTTTTTT.

The chain carries TRBV15 and TRBJ2-7; TRBD2 agrees at 11 bases. The ends lost 1 base at V and 5 bases at J; junction bases unmatched: 16. Germline values: CDR1 LNHNV, CDR2 YYDKDF (reference sequence). The CDR3 covers 19 residues. The CDR3 sequence is CATSRGVAGGPGFVHEQYF. CDR3 in DNA: TGTGCCACCAGCAGAGGGGTAGCGGGAGGGCCCGGATTTGTCCACGAGCAGTACTTC.

Concerning this clone itself: This specimen includes other DNA sequences encoding the same CDR3. This chain connects TRBV6-6 to TRBJ2-4; the D is unclear. Between the trimmed V and J ends, which lost 6 bases and 7 bases, there was a span of 10 bases. CDR1 is MNHNY and CDR2 is SVGAGI in the germline V gene (reference sequence). The CDR3 runs 12 residues. CDR3 region: CASSRPRNIQYF. The CDR3 DNA follows: TGTGCCAGCAGCCGACCACGGAACATTCAGTACTTC.

V gene TRBV12-3 or TRBV12-4 combines with J gene TRBJ2-3; D perhaps matches TRBD2 (6 bases). The V and J ends lost 7 bases and 6 bases respectively, with 14 bases between them. There are 13 residues in the CDR3. Written as DNA, the CDR3 is TGTGCCAGCACCACGGGAGTAGGGGATACGCAGTATTTT. Its translation: CASTTGVGDTQYF.

A remark on this clone: The same CDR3 arises from other DNA sequences in this sample as well. The chain couples TRBV3-1 (or the pseudogene TRBV3-2) to TRBJ1-5; D is unclear. Trimming removed 3 bases at V and 2 bases at J, with 5 bases between. Germline V gives CDR1 LGHDT, CDR2 YNNKEL (reference sequence). The CDR3 contains 13 residues. CDR3 sequence reads: CASSQGGNQPQHF. The CDR3 DNA is TGTGCCAGCAGCCAGGGAGGCAATCAGCCCCAGCATTTT.

V is TRBV6-2 or TRBV6-3 and J is TRBJ2-7, with D unresolved. V lost 5 bases, J lost 4 bases, and 6 bases lay in between. The CDR3 spans 11 residues. The germline CDR1 and CDR2 sequences are MNHEY and SVGEGT. CDR3 coding DNA: TGTGCCAGCAGTCCCTATTACGAGCAGTACTTC. This gives the protein CASSPYYEQYF.

The J gene is TRBJ2-1, the V gene TRBV30; TRBD2 aligns across 7 bases. V lost 3 bases, J lost 4 bases, and 3 bases stayed unmatched. The CDR3 has 13 residues. Germline V CDR1 and CDR2: GTSNPN, SVGIG (reference sequence). The CDR3 protein is CAWSAGGYNEQFF. DNA for the CDR3: TGTGCCTGGAGCGCCGGGGGGTACAATGAGCAGTTCTTC.

The chain recombines TRBV2 with TRBJ2-3; a possible D gene is TRBD1 (5 bases). The CDR3 contains 13 residues. V was clipped by 7 bases and J by 5 bases, with 13 bases between them. Per the germline V gene, CDR1 is SNHLY and CDR2 is FYNNEI. CDR3: CASIGPGKDTQYF. The CDR3 DNA is TGTGCCAGCATTGGTCCAGGGAAAGATACGCAGTATTTT.

The rearrangement links TRBV6-2 or TRBV6-3 to TRBJ2-7; 10 bases align to TRBD2. CDR1 is MNHEY, CDR2 SVGEGT, per germline. V lost 5 bases, J lost 1 base, and 8 bases stayed unmatched. This CDR3 is built from 16 residues. Here the CDR3 DNA reads TGTGCCAGCAGTCTAGCTAGCGGGAGTAAATCCTACGAGCAGTACTTC. This codes for CASSLASGSKSYEQYF.

The J gene is TRBJ2-3, the V gene TRBV18; 10 bases map to TRBD1. Per the germline V gene, CDR1 is KGHSH and CDR2 is LQKENI. The CDR3 length is 18 residues. V was pared by 0 bases and J by 4 bases, with 10 bases of the junction left unmatched. CDR3 loop: CASSPPLPGQGRADTQYF. The CDR3 coding sequence is TGTGCCAGCTCACCACCATTACCGGGACAGGGGAGGGCAGATACGCAGTATTTT.

This clone was counted a single time. The chain couples TRBV10-1 to TRBJ1-1, with 8 bases fitting TRBD1. The V gene end was trimmed by 9 bases and the J gene end by 6 bases; junction bases not matched to a gene: 30. The CDR3 is made up of 20 amino acids. From germline, CDR1 is WNHNN and CDR2 SYGVQD (reference sequence). The CDR3 coding sequence is TGCGCCAGACCATACCCCGGGACAGGCAGGGACCAGAGGCGAACCGCTGAAGCTTTCTTT. Translating it yields CARPYPGTGRDQRRTAEAFF.

This clone was seen a handful of times. This chain connects TRBV4-2 to TRBJ2-1, with D perhaps matching TRBD1 (6 bases). Per the germline V gene, CDR1 is LGHNA and CDR2 is YNFKEQ. The CDR3 extends over 17 amino acids. V lost 0 bases to trimming and J lost 0 bases, with 12 bases between them. The DNA of the CDR3 is TGTGCCAGCAGCCAAGAGGGGGCATCGAGCTCCTACAATGAGCAGTTCTTC. This codes for CASSQEGASSSYNEQFF.